This paragraph covers one T cell receptor beta chain sequence. Its cognate antigen is unknown. These data originate in a study of early T cells in non-severe SARS-CoV-2 infection. The wider study: Whole-blood bulk RNA, unsorted, was sequenced, and chains were unpaired.

Whole-study findings and limits: Private and CD4 specificities were missed by VDJdb matching, skewed to anti-spike CD8.

Each single cDNA molecule received a unique molecular identifier. TCRdb ran MiXCR on the 5' RACE reads and lists one entry per CDR3 protein. The table lists about 44,000 distinct CDR3 sequences, about 23% of them singletons. The CDR3 contains 14 residues. Deletions cut 0 bases from V and 2 bases from J, with 7 bases between. CDR1 is SGHAT and CDR2 is FQDESV in the germline V gene (reference sequence). V is TRBV11-1 and J is TRBJ1-2, with no clear D. The receptor was derived from an adult who was a healthcare worker with PCR-confirmed SARS-CoV-2 infection or an uninfected control (not recorded which). The sample consisted of whole blood, taken at baseline. CDR3 loop: CASSLATHNYGYTF. DNA for the CDR3: TGTGCCAGCAGCTTAGCCACGCACAACTATGGCTACACCTTC.